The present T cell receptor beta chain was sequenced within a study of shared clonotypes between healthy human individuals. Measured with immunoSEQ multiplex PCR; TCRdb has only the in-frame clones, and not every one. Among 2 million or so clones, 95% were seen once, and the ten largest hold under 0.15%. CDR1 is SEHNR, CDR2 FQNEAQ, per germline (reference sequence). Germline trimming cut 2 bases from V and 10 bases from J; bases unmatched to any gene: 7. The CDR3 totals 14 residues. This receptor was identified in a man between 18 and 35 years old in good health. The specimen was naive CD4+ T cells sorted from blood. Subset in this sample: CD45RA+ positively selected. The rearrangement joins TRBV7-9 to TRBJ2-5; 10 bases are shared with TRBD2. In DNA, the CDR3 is TGTGCCAGCAGCTTAATCCTAGCGGGGGTCGGCCAGTACTTC. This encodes CASSLILAGVGQYF.